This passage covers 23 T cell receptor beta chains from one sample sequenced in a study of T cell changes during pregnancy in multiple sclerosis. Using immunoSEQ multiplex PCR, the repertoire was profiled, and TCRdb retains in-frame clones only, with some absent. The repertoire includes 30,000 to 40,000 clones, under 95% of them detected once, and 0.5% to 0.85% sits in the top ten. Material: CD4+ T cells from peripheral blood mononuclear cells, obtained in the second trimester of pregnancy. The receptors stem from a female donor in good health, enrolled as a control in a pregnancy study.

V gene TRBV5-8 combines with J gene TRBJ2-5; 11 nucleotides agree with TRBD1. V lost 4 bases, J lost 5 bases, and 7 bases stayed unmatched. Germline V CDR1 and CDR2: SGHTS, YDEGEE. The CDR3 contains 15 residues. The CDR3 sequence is CASSDRTGGAETQYF. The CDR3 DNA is TGTGCCAGCAGCGACAGGACAGGGGGCGCCGAGACCCAGTACTTC.

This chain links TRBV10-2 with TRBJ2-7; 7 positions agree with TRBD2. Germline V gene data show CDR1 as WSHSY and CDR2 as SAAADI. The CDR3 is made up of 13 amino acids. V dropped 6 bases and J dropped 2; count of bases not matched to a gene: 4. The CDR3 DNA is TGCGCCAGCAGGGGGGGGATGCCCTACGAGCAGTACTTC. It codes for CASRGGMPYEQYF.

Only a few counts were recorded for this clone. In nucleotides, the CDR3 is TGTGCCAGCACCCCTGGGGGGTCCCCCTACAATGAGCAGTTCTTC. It yields the protein CASTPGGSPYNEQFF. The genes are TRBV6-5 and TRBJ2-1, with D maybe TRBD2 (6 bases). With 7 bases removed from V and 2 bases from J, the gap between germline ends came to 15 bases. CDR3 length: 15 residues. The germline V gene encodes CDR1 MNHEY and CDR2 SVGAGI.

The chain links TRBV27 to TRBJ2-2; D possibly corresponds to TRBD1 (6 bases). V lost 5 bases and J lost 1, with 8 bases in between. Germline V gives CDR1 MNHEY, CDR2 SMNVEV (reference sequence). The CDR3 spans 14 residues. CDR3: CASSRQVNTGELFF. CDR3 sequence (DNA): TGTGCCAGCAGTCGACAGGTGAACACCGGGGAGCTGTTTTTT.

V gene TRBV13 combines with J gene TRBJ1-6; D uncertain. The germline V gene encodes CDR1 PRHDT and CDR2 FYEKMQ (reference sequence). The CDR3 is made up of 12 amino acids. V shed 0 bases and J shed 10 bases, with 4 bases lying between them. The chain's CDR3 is CASSLGLSPLHF. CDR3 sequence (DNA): TGTGCCAGCAGCTTAGGCTTATCACCCCTCCACTTT.

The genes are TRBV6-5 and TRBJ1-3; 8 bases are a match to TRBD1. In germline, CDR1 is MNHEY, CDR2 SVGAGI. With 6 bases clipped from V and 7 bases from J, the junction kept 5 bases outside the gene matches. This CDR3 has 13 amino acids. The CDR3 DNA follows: TGTGCCAGCAGGGGGACAGGAGGGAACACCATATATTTT. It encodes CASRGTGGNTIYF.

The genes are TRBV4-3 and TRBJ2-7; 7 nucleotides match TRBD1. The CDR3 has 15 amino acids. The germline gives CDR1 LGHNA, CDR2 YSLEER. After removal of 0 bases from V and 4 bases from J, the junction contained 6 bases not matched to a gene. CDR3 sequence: CASSQDQGEFYEQYF. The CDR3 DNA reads TGCGCCAGCAGCCAAGACCAGGGGGAATTTTACGAGCAGTACTTC.

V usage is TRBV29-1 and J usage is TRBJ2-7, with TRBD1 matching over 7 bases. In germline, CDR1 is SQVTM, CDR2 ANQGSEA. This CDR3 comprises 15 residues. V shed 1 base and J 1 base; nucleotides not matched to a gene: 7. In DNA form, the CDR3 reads TGCAGCGTTGAAGCTCGACAGGGTACGTCCTACGAGCAGTACTTC. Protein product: CSVEARQGTSYEQYF.

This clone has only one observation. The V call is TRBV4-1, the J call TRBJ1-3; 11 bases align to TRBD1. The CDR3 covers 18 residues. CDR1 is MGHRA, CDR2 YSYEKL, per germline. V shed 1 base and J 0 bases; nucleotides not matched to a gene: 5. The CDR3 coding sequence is TGCGCCAGCAGCCAAGGGACAGGGGGCCTAGTCTCTGGAAACACCATATATTTT. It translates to CASSQGTGGLVSGNTIYF.

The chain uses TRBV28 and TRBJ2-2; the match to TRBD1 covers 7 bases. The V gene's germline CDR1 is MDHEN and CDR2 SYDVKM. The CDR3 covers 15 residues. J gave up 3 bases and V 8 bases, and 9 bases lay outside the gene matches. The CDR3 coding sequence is TGTGCCAGCGTCCCAGCAGGGGGTTACACCGGGGAGCTGTTTTTT. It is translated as CASVPAGGYTGELFF.

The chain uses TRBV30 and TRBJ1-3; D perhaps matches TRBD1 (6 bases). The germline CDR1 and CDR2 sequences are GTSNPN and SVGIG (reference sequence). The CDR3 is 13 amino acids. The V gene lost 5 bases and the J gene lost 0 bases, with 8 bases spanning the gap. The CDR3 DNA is TGTGCCTGGGGACAGACCTCTGGAAACACCATATATTTT. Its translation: CAWGQTSGNTIYF.

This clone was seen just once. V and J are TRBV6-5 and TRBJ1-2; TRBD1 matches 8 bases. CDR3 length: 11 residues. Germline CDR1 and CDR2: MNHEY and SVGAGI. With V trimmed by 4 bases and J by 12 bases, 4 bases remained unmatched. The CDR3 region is CASSSGTGNTF. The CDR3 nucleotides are TGTGCCAGCAGTTCCGGGACAGGCAACACCTTC.

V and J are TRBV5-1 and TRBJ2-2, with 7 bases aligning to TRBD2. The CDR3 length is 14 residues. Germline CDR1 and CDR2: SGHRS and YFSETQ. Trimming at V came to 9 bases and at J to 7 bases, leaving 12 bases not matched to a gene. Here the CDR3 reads CATQKRGDGGELFF. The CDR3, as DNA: TGCGCCACCCAAAAACGGGGGGACGGCGGGGAGCTGTTTTTT.

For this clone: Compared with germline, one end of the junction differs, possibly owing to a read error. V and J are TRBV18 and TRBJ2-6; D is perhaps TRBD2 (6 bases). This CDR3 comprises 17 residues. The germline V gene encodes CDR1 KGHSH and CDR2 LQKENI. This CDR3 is CASAPGRRGSGANVLTF. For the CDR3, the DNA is TGTGCCAGCGCACCGGGCAGGAGGGGCTCTGGGGCCAACGTCCTGACTTTC.

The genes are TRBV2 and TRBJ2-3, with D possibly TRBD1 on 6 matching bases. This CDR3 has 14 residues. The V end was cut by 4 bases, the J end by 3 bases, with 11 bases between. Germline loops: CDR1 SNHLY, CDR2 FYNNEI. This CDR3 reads CASSAQGWTDTQYF. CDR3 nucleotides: TGTGCCAGCAGTGCGCAGGGGTGGACAGATACGCAGTATTTT.

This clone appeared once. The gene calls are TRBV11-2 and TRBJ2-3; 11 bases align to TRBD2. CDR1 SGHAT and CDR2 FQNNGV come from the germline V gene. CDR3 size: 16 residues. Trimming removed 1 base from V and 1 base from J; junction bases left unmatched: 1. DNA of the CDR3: TGTGCCAGCAGCTTAGTACTAGCGGGGGGCACAGATACGCAGTATTTT. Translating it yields CASSLVLAGGTDTQYF.

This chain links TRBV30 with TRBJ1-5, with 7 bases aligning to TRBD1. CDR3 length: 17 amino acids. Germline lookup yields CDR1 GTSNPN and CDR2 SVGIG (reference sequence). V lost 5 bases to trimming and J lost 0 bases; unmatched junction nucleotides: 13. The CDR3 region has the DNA TGTGCCTGGGGATGGACAGGCGCCGATTATAGCAATCAGCCCCAGCATTTT. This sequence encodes CAWGWTGADYSNQPQHF.

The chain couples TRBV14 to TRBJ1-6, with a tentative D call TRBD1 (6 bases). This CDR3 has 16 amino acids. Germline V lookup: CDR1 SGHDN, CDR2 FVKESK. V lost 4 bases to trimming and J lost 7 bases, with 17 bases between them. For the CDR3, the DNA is TGTGCCAGCAGCCCCTTAGGACAGAGAACCAATTCACCCCTCCACTTT. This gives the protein CASSPLGQRTNSPLHF.

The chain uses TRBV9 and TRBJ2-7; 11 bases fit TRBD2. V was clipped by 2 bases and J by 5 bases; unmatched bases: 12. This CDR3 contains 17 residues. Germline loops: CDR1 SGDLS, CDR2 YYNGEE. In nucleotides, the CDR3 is TGTGCCAGCAGCGTCTCTGTAGCGGGGGGGCCTCTAAACGAGCAGTACTTC. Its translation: CASSVSVAGGPLNEQYF. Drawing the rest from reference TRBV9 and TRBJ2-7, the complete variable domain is DSGVTQTPKHLITATGQRVTLRCSPRSGDLSVYWYQQSLDQGLQFLIQYYNGEERAKGNILERFSAQQFPDLHSELNLSSLELGDSALYFCASSVSVAGGPLNEQYFGPGTRLTVT.

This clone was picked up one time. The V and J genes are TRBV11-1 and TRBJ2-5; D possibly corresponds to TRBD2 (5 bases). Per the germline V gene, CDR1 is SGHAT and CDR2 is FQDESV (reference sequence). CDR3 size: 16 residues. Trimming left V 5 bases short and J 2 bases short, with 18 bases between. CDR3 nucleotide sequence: TGTGCCAGCAGCGCCCGCGGAGGCGATGGGCAAGAGACCCAGTACTTC. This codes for CASSARGGDGQETQYF.

The CDR3 DNA reads as TGTGCCAGCAGCCGATACCGGGGCGACAGGGGAGGAACCGGGGAGCTGTTTTTT. This sequence encodes CASSRYRGDRGGTGELFF. This rearrangement joins TRBV14 to TRBJ2-2; 8 bases are shared with TRBD1. The V and J ends lost 4 bases and 5 bases, in that order; junction bases with no gene match: 15. CDR3 length: 18 residues. The germline CDR1 and CDR2 sequences are SGHDN and FVKESK.

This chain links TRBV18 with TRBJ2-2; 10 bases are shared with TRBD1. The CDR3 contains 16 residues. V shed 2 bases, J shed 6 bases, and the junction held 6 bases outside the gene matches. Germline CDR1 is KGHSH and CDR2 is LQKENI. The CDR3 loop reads CASSPIWDRGAGELFF. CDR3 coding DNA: TGTGCCAGCTCACCAATTTGGGACAGGGGCGCCGGGGAGCTGTTTTTT. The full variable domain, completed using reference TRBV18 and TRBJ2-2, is NAGVMQNPRHLVRRRGQEARLRCSPMKGHSHVYWYRQLPEEGLKFMVYLQKENIIDESGMPKERFSAEFPKEGPSILRIQQVVRGDSAAYFCASSPIWDRGAGELFFGEGSRLTVL.

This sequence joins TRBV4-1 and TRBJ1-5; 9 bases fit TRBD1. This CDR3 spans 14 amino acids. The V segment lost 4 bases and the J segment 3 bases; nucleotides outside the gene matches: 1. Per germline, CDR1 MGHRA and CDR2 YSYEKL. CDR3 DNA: TGCGCCAGCAGCCGGACAGGGGTCAATCAGCCCCAGCATTTT. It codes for CASSRTGVNQPQHF.